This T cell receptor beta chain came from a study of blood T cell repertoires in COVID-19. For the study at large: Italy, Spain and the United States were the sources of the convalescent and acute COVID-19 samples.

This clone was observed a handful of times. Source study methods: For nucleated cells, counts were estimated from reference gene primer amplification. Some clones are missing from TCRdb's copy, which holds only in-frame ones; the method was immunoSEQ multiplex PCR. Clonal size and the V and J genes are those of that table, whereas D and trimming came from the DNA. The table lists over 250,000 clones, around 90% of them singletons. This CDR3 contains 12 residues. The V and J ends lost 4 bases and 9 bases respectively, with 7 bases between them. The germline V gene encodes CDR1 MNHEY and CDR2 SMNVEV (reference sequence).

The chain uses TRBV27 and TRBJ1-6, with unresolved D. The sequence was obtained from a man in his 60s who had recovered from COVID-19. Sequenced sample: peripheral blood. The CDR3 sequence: CASSSIGSPLHF. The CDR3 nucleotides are TGTGCCAGCAGTTCTATCGGTTCACCCCTCCACTTT.